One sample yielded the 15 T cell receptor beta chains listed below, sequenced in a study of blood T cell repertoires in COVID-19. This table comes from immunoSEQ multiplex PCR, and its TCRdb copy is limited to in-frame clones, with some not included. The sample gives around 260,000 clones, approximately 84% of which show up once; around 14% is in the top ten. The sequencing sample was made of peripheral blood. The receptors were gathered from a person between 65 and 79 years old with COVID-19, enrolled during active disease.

CDR3 region: CATSELANGETQYF. The CDR3 coding sequence is TGTGCCACCAGTGAGCTAGCTAATGGGGAGACCCAGTACTTC. The rearrangement links TRBV24-1 to TRBJ2-5; D is possibly TRBD2 (5 bases). The CDR3 spans 14 residues. V dropped 4 bases and J dropped 5 bases, with 13 bases sitting between them. Germline V gene sequence: CDR1 KGHDR, CDR2 SFDVKD.

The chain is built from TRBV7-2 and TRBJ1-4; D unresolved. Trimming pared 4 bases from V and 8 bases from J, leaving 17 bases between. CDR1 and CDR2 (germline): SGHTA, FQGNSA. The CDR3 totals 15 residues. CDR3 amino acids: CASSSVGLSREKLFF. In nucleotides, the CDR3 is TGTGCCAGCAGCTCGGTTGGGCTTTCAAGGGAAAAACTGTTTTTT.

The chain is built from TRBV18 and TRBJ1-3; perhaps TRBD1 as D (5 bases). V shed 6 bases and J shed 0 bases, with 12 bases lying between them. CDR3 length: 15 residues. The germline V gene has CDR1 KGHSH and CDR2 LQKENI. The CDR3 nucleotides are TGTGCCAGCTCCCAGGGCCCTTTCTCTGGAAACACCATATATTTT. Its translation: CASSQGPFSGNTIYF. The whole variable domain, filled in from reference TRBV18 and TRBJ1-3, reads NAGVMQNPRHLVRRRGQEARLRCSPMKGHSHVYWYRQLPEEGLKFMVYLQKENIIDESGMPKERFSAEFPKEGPSILRIQQVVRGDSAAYFCASSQGPFSGNTIYFGEGSWLTVV.

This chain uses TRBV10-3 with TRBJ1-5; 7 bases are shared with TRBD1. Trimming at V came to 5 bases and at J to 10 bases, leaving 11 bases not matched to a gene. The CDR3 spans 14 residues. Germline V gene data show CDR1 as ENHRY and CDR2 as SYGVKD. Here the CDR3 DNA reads TGTGCCATCAGTCATACAGGGGAAGTCGACCCCCAGCATTTT. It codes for CAISHTGEVDPQHF.

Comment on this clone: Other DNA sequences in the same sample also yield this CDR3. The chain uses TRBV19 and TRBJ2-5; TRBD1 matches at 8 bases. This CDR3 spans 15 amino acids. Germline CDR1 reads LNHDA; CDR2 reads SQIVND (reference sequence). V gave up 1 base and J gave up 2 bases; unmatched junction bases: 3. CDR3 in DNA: TGTGCCAGTAGTATAGGTACAGGGGGACAAGAGACCCAGTACTTC. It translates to CASSIGTGGQETQYF.

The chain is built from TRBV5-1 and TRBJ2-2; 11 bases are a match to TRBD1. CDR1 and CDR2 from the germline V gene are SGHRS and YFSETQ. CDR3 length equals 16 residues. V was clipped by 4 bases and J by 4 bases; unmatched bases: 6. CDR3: CASSRTGGAGTGELFF. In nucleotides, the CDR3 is TGCGCCAGCAGCCGGACAGGGGGCGCGGGCACCGGGGAGCTGTTTTTT. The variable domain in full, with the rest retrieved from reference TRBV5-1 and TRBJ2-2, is KAGVTQTPRYLIKTRGQQVTLSCSPISGHRSVSWYQQTPGQGLQFLFEYFSETQRNKGNFPGRFSGRQFSNSRSEMNVSTLELGDSALYLCASSRTGGAGTGELFFGEGSRLTVL.

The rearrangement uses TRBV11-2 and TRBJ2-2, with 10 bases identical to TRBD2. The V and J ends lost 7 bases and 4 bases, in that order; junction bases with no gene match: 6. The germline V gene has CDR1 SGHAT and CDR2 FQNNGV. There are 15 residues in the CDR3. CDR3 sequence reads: CASTPWTSGTGELFF. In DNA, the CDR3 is TGTGCCAGCACACCGTGGACTAGCGGCACCGGGGAGCTGTTTTTT.

CDR3 bases: TGTGCCTGGAGTGACAGCTTAGCGGGAGCGGTGGTAGAGGACAATGAGCAGTTCTTC. As protein: CAWSDSLAGAVVEDNEQFF. V usage is TRBV30 and J usage is TRBJ2-1; 9 bases fit TRBD2. The V gene's germline CDR1 is GTSNPN and CDR2 SVGIG (reference sequence). Trimming at V came to 1 base and at J to 5 bases, leaving 18 bases not matched to a gene. CDR3 length: 19 amino acids.

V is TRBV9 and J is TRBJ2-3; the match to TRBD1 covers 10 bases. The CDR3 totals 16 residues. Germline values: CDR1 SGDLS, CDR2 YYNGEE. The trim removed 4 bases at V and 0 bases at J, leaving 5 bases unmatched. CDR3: CASSPRTGGSTDTQYF. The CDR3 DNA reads TGTGCCAGCAGCCCCCGGACAGGGGGGAGCACAGATACGCAGTATTTT.

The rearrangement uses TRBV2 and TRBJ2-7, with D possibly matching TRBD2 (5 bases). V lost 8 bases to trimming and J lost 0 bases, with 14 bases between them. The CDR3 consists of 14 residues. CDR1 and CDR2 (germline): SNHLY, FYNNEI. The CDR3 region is CASGSGRISYEQYF. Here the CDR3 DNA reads TGTGCCAGCGGCTCGGGAAGGATCTCCTACGAGCAGTACTTC.

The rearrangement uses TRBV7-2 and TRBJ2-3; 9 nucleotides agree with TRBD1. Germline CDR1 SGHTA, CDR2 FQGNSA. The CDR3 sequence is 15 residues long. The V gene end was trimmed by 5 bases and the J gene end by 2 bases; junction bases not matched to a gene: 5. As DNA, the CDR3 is TGTGCCAGCAGCCCCCGGGACAGGGTCACAGATACGCAGTATTTT. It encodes CASSPRDRVTDTQYF.

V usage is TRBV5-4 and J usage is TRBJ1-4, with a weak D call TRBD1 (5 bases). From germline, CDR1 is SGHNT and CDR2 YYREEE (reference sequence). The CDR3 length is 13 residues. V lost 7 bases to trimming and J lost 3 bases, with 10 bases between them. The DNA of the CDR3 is TGTGCCAGCGGAGGGGATCCTAATGAAAAACTGTTTTTT. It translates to CASGGDPNEKLFF.

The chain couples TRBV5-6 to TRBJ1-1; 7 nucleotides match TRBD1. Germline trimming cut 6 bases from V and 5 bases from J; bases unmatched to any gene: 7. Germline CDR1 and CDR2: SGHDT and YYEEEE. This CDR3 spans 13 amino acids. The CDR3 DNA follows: TGTGCCAGCAACGACAGGGCGGGTACTGAAGCTTTCTTT. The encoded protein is CASNDRAGTEAFF.

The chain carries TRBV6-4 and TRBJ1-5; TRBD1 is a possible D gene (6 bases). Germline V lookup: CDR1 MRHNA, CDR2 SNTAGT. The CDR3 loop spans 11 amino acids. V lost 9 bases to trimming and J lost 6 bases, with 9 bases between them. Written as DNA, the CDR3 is TGTGCCAGACAGGGTGGTCAGCCCCAGCATTTT. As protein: CARQGGQPQHF.

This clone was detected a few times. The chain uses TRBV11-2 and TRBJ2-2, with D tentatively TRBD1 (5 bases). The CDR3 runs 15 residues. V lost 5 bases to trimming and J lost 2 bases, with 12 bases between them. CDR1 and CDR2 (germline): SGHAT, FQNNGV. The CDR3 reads CASSTSDSNTGELFF. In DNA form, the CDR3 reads TGTGCCAGCAGCACAAGCGACAGTAACACCGGGGAGCTGTTTTTT.